Following are 23 T cell receptor beta chains from one sample sequenced in a study of blood T cell repertoires in COVID-19. The assay was immunoSEQ multiplex PCR, and TCRdb's table has in-frame clones only and misses some. The table lists roughly 99,000 clones, about 85% of them singletons, with approximately 12% in the top ten. The sample consisted of peripheral blood. All receptors come from a woman at least 80 years old with acute or convalescent COVID-19.

This chain joins TRBV7-2 and TRBJ2-1; 7 bases align to TRBD2. This CDR3 spans 13 amino acids. V lost 1 base to trimming and J lost 8 bases; unmatched junction nucleotides: 2. CDR1 is SGHTA and CDR2 is FQGNSA in the germline V gene. For the CDR3, the DNA is TGTGCCAGCAGCTTAGGGCGGGGGTATGAGCAGTTCTTC. Protein: CASSLGRGYEQFF.

This rearrangement joins TRBV28 to TRBJ1-4; TRBD1 agrees at 8 bases. The CDR3 has 16 residues. V shed 5 bases and J 2 bases; nucleotides not matched to a gene: 7. Germline assignment: CDR1 MDHEN and CDR2 SYDVKM. The CDR3, as DNA: TGTGCCAGCAGTCCCCAGGACAGGGCGACTAATGAAAAACTGTTTTTT. Amino acid sequence: CASSPQDRATNEKLFF.

This chain links TRBV19 with TRBJ1-5, with D possibly matching TRBD1 (6 bases). This CDR3 spans 14 amino acids. The V end lost 6 bases, the J end lost 7 bases, and 16 bases lay between the germline ends. CDR1 LNHDA and CDR2 SQIVND come from the germline V gene (reference sequence). As DNA, the CDR3 is TGTGCCAGTAGAACCCAGGGGCCGGGGCAGCCCCAGCATTTT. Its translation is CASRTQGPGQPQHF.

The V gene is TRBV5-4, the J gene TRBJ1-2, with TRBD1 as a possible D gene (5 bases). Germline CDR1 reads SGHNT; CDR2 reads YYREEE (reference sequence). The CDR3 runs to 12 residues. The germline V and J ends were trimmed by 4 bases and 6 bases, with 10 bases remaining between them. DNA of the CDR3: TGTGCCAGCAGCCTCAACAGGAATGGCTACACCTTC. Translated: CASSLNRNGYTF.

The CDR3 protein is CASSLGGNAEAFF. The CDR3 DNA follows: TGCGCCAGCAGCTTGGGAGGTAACGCTGAAGCTTTCTTT. The chain has TRBV5-1 and TRBJ1-1; D is ambiguous. The CDR3 runs 13 residues. V lost 0 bases to trimming and J lost 6 bases, with 9 bases between them. CDR1 is SGHRS and CDR2 is YFSETQ in the germline V gene.

CDR3 in amino acids: CATSRDFGVYEQYV. The CDR3 DNA follows: TGTGCCACCAGCAGAGATTTCGGGGTATACGAGCAGTACGTC. The chain is built from TRBV15 and TRBJ2-7; the D gene is possibly TRBD2 (5 bases). From germline, CDR1 is LNHNV and CDR2 YYDKDF (reference sequence). The CDR3 is 14 residues long. The V gene lost 0 bases and the J gene lost 4 bases, with 10 bases spanning the gap.

The chain employs TRBV28 and TRBJ2-1; 10 bases are a match to TRBD2. The CDR3 is 14 amino acids. Germline lookup yields CDR1 MDHEN and CDR2 SYDVKM. V shed 2 bases, J shed 8 bases, and the junction held 3 bases outside the gene matches. CDR3 amino acids: CASSLHTSGDEQFF. Written as DNA, the CDR3 is TGTGCCAGCAGTTTACACACTAGCGGGGATGAGCAGTTCTTC.

The CDR3 coding sequence is TGTGCCAGCAGCCAACCGGGAGGGACGAACACCGGGGAGCTGTTTTTT. It codes for CASSQPGGTNTGELFF. The genes are TRBV3-1 (or the pseudogene TRBV3-2) and TRBJ2-2, with 8 positions matching TRBD2. Per the germline V gene, CDR1 is LGHDT and CDR2 is YNNKEL (reference sequence). The ends lost 2 bases at V and 0 bases at J; junction bases unmatched: 2. The CDR3 consists of 16 residues.

V and J are TRBV7-2 and TRBJ1-5; D unclear. This CDR3 is built from 15 residues. Germline lookup yields CDR1 SGHTA and CDR2 FQGNSA. Trimming stripped 5 bases from V and 4 bases from J, with 15 bases between. CDR3 nucleotides: TGTGCCAGCAGCCGCACAAGAAATCTTAATCAGCCCCAGCATTTT. It yields the protein CASSRTRNLNQPQHF. Complete variable domain (other parts from reference TRBV7-2 and TRBJ1-5): GAGVSQSPSNKVTEKGKDVELRCDPISGHTALYWYRQSLGQGLEFLIYFQGNSAPDKSGLPSDRFSAERTGGSVSTLTIQRTQQEDSAVYLCASSRTRNLNQPQHFGDGTRLSIL.

The chain is built from TRBV5-4 and TRBJ1-1, with D possibly TRBD1 on 6 matching bases. V lost 0 bases and J 6 bases, leaving 9 bases between the germline ends. Germline assignment: CDR1 SGHNT and CDR2 YYREEE (reference sequence). The CDR3 has 13 amino acids. CDR3 loop: CASSLAGDPEAFF. In DNA, the CDR3 is TGTGCCAGCAGCTTGGCAGGGGACCCTGAAGCTTTCTTT. The whole variable domain, remainder taken from reference TRBV5-4 and TRBJ1-1, is ETGVTQSPTHLIKTRGQQVTLRCSSQSGHNTVSWYQQALGQGPQFIFQYYREEENGRGNFPPRFSGLQFPNYSSELNVNALELDDSALYLCASSLAGDPEAFFGQGTRLTVV.

V and J are TRBV2 and TRBJ1-2; possibly TRBD1 for D (5 bases). The germline V and J ends were trimmed by 5 bases and 2 bases, with 9 bases remaining between them. In germline, CDR1 is SNHLY, CDR2 FYNNEI. This CDR3 contains 13 residues. CDR3 loop: CASSLQENYGYTF. The CDR3 coding sequence is TGTGCCAGCAGTCTACAGGAGAACTATGGCTACACCTTC.

This clone was found once. The gene calls are TRBV2 and TRBJ1-5; TRBD1 is a possible D gene (6 bases). Trimming stripped 2 bases from V and 3 bases from J, with 11 bases between. The CDR3 sequence is 15 residues long. The germline CDR1 and CDR2 sequences are SNHLY and FYNNEI. The CDR3 reads CASSEWGQDNQPQHF. CDR3 coding DNA: TGTGCCAGCAGTGAATGGGGGCAGGACAATCAGCCCCAGCATTTT.

This chain joins TRBV19 and TRBJ2-1; TRBD1 matches 7 bases. The CDR3 runs to 13 residues. V was clipped by 11 bases and J by 2 bases; unmatched bases: 6. Germline CDR1 reads LNHDA; CDR2 reads SQIVND (reference sequence). The CDR3 DNA is TGTGCCGCTCGGCAGGGGGCCTACAATGAGCAGTTCTTC. It translates to CAARQGAYNEQFF.

This clone was detected only once. V gene TRBV5-1 combines with J gene TRBJ1-2; D gene ambiguous. There are 14 residues in the CDR3. CDR1 and CDR2 (germline): SGHRS, YFSETQ. Trimming left V 5 bases short and J 1 base short, with 12 bases between. In DNA form, the CDR3 reads TGCGCCAGCAGTGTCTCTAATTTTAACTATGGCTACACCTTC. This sequence encodes CASSVSNFNYGYTF.

The chain combines TRBV6-5 with TRBJ1-5; D unresolved. V lost 6 bases and J 7 bases, leaving 16 bases between the germline ends. The germline V gene has CDR1 MNHEY and CDR2 SVGAGI. This CDR3 is 14 amino acids long. The CDR3 DNA reads TGTGCCAGCAGATACGTAGTATCCTTACAGCCCCAGCATTTT. This codes for CASRYVVSLQPQHF.

The chain combines TRBV11-3 with TRBJ2-5, with a tentative D call TRBD1 (6 bases). Between the trimmed V and J ends, which lost 4 bases and 5 bases, there was a span of 8 bases. CDR3 length: 12 amino acids. Germline CDR1 reads SGHNT; CDR2 reads YENEEA. CDR3 bases: TGTGCCAGCAGCTCCCAGGGGGAGACCCAGTACTTC. This translates into CASSSQGETQYF.

The rearrangement links TRBV7-9 to TRBJ1-2, with 11 bases identical to TRBD1. Trimming took 4 bases from V and 8 from J; bases not matched to a gene: 6. The CDR3 runs 14 residues. Per germline, CDR1 SEHNR and CDR2 FQNEAQ (reference sequence). The CDR3 loop is CASSSGQGEGGYTF. CDR3 bases: TGTGCCAGCAGCTCGGGACAGGGGGAGGGAGGCTACACCTTC.

The chain links TRBV3-1 (or the pseudogene TRBV3-2) to TRBJ2-3, with D maybe TRBD1 (5 bases). The V gene's germline CDR1 is LGHDT and CDR2 YNNKEL (reference sequence). The CDR3 runs 19 residues. Trimming removed 0 bases from V and 0 bases from J, with 19 bases in between. CDR3 sequence reads: CASSQDRWAGKKSTDTQYF. The CDR3 coding sequence is TGTGCCAGCAGCCAAGATAGGTGGGCAGGGAAAAAGAGCACAGATACGCAGTATTTT.

The chain joins TRBV6-2 or TRBV6-3 to TRBJ2-2, with 7 bases lining up with TRBD2. J was trimmed by 1 base and V by 5 bases; bases with no gene match: 7. Per the germline V gene, CDR1 is MNHEY and CDR2 is SVGEGT. This CDR3 has 16 residues. The CDR3 region is CASSLTGLQNTGELFF. The CDR3 DNA reads as TGTGCCAGCAGTCTGACGGGACTACAGAACACCGGGGAGCTGTTTTTT.

The rearrangement uses TRBV5-1 and TRBJ1-2; no clear D gene. The V gene's germline CDR1 is SGHRS and CDR2 YFSETQ. Trimming removed 0 bases from V and 3 bases from J, with 12 bases in between. The CDR3 covers 15 residues. The CDR3 protein is CASSLARGEYYGYTF. The CDR3 DNA sequence: TGCGCCAGCAGCTTGGCTCGGGGAGAGTACTATGGCTACACCTTC.

This chain connects TRBV7-8 to TRBJ1-5; D gene unclear. CDR1 SGHVS and CDR2 FQNEAQ come from the germline V gene. The CDR3 loop spans 12 amino acids. Between the trimmed V and J ends, which lost 5 bases and 7 bases, there was a span of 9 bases. The CDR3 DNA is TGTGCCAGCAGCCGATCGGGGCAGCCCCAGCATTTT. Protein sequence: CASSRSGQPQHF.

This chain uses TRBV4-3 with TRBJ1-1; tentative D call: TRBD1 (6 bases). CDR1 is LGHNA and CDR2 is YSLEER in the germline V gene. This CDR3 is 16 amino acids long. V was shortened by 2 bases and J by 0 bases, with 13 bases between the two germline ends. This CDR3 is CASSQNRASLNTEAFF. As DNA, the CDR3 is TGCGCCAGCAGCCAAAACAGGGCGAGCTTGAACACTGAAGCTTTCTTT.

The rearrangement joins TRBV5-6 to TRBJ2-7; the D is unclear. V gave up 4 bases and J gave up 2 bases, with 16 bases separating them. CDR1 and CDR2 (germline): SGHDT, YYEEEE. CDR3 length equals 15 residues. The CDR3 protein is CASSQRSLLTYEQYV. DNA of the CDR3: TGTGCCAGCAGCCAACGGAGCCTATTGACCTACGAGCAGTACGTC.